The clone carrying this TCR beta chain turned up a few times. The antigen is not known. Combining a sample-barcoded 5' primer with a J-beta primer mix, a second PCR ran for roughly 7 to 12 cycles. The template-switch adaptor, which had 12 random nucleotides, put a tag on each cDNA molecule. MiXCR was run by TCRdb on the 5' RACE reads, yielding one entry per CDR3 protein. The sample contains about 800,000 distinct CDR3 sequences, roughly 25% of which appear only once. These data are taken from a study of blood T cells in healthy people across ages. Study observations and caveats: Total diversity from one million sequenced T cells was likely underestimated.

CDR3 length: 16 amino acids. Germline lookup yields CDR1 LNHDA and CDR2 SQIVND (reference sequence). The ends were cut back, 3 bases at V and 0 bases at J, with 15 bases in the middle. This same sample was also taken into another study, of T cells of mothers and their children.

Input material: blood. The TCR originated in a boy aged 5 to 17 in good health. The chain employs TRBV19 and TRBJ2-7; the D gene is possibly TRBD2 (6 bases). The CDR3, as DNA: TGTGCCAGTAGTATTGTCTATCCGGGGGACTCCTACGAGCAGTACTTC. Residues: CASSIVYPGDSYEQYF. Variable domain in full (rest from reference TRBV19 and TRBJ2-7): DGGITQSPKYLFRKEGQNVTLSCEQNLNHDAMYWYRQDPGQGLRLIYYSQIVNDFQKGDIAEGYSVSREKKESFPLTVTSAQKNPTAFYLCASSIVYPGDSYEQYFGPGTRLTVT.